The following is a TCR beta chain sequence with its context. There are 14 residues in the CDR3. CDR1 is LNHDA and CDR2 is SQIVND in the germline V gene (reference sequence). The V end lost 5 bases, the J end lost 7 bases, and 15 bases lay between the germline ends. This entry belongs to a study of control samples from healthy donors and cancer patients. The table came from immunoSEQ multiplex PCR; TCRdb's copy has only in-frame clones and leaves some out. The sample gives about 140,000 clones, roughly nine tenths of which show up once; 8.5% to 9.5% is in the top ten. Sequenced: blood. V gene TRBV19 combines with J gene TRBJ1-5, with unresolved D. This sequence was found in a woman aged 25 to 39 in good health. CDR3 DNA sequence: TGTGCCAGTAGTCCAGATTTGGTGGAACAGCCCCAGCATTTT. Protein: CASSPDLVEQPQHF. Complete variable domain (other parts from reference TRBV19 and TRBJ1-5): DGGITQSPKYLFRKEGQNVTLSCEQNLNHDAMYWYRQDPGQGLRLIYYSQIVNDFQKGDIAEGYSVSREKKESFPLTVTSAQKNPTAFYLCASSPDLVEQPQHFGDGTRLSIL.